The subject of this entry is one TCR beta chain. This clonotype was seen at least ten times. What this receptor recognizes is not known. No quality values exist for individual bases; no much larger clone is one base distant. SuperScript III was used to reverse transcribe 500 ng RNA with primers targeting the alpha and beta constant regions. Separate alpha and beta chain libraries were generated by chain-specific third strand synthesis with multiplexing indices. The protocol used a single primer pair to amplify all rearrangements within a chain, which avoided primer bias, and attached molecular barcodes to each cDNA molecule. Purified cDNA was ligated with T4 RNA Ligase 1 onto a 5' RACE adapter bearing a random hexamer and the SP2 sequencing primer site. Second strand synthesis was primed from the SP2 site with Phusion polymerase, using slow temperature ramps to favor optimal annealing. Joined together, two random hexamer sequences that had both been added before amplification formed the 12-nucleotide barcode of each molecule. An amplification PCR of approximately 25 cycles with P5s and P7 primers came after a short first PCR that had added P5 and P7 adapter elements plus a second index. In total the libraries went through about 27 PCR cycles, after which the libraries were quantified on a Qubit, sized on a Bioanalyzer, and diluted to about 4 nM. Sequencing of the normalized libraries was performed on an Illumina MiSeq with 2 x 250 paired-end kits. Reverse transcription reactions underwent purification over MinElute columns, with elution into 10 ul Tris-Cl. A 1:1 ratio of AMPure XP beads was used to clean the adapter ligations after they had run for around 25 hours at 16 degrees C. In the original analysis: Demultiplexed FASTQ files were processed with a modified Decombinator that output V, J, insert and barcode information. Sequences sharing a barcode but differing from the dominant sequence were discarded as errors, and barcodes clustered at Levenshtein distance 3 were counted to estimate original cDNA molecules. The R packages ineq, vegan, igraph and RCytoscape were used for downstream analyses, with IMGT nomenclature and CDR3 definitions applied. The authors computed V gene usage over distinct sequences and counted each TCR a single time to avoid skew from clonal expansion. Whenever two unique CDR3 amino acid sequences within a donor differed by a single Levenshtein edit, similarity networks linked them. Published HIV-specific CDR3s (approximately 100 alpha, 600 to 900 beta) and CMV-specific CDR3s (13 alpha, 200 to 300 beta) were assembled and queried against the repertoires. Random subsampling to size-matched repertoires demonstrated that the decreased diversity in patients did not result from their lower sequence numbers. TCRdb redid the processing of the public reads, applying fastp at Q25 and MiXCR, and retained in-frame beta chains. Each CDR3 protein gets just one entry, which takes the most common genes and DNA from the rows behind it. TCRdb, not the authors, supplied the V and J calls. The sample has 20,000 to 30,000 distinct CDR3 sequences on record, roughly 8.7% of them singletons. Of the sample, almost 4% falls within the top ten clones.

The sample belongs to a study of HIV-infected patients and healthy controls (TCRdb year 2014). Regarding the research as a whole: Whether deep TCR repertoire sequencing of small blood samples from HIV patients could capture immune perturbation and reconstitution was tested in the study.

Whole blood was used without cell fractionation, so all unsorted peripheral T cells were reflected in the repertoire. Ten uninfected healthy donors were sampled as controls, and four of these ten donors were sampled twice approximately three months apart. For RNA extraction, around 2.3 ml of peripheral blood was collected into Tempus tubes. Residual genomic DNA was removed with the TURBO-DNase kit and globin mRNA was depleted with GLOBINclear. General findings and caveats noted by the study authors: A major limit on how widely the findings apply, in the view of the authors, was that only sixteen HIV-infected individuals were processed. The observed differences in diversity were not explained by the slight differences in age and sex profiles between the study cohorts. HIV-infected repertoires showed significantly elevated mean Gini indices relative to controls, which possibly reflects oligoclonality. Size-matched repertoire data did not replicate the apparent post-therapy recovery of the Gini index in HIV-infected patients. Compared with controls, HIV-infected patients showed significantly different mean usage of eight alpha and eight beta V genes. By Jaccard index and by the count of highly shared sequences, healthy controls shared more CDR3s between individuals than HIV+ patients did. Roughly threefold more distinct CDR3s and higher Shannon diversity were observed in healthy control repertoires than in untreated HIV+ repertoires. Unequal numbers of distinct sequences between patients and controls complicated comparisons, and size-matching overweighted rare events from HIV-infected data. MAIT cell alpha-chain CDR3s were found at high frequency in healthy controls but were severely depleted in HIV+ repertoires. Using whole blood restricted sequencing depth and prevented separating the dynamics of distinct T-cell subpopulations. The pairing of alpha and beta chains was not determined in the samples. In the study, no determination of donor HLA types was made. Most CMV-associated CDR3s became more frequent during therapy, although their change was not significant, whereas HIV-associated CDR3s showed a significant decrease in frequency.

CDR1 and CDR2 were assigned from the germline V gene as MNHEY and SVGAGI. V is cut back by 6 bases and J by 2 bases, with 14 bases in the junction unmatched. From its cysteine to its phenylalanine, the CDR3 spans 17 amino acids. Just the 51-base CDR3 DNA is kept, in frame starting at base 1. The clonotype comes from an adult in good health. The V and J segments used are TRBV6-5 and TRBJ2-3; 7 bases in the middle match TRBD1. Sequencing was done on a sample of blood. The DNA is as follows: TGTGCCAGCAGCTCCGCGGTAGGGGGCCTTAACACAGATACGCAGTATTTT. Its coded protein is CASSSAVGGLNTDTQYF.